The present T cell receptor (beta chain) was sequenced within a study of OX40 agonist ivuxolimab in advanced cancers. This table comes from immunoSEQ multiplex PCR, and its TCRdb copy is limited to in-frame clones, with some not included. The data contain 53,000 or so clones, about four fifths of them seen just once; the ten biggest clones take up approximately 2.3%. The clonotype comes from an adult with an advanced solid tumor such as melanoma, head and neck, liver or kidney cancer. The specimen was CD4+ or CD8+ T cells sorted from blood, collected in a trial of the OX40 agonist ivuxolimab.

The CDR3: CASSITQNTEAFF. CDR3 coding DNA: TGTGCCAGTAGTATAACGCAGAACACTGAAGCTTTCTTT. The V gene is TRBV19, the J gene TRBJ1-1, with D uncertain. V lost 2 bases, J lost 1 base, and 5 bases lay in between. This CDR3 region has 13 residues. Germline loops: CDR1 LNHDA, CDR2 SQIVND (reference sequence).